This T cell receptor beta chain emerged from a study of PD-1 blockade in classical Hodgkin lymphoma. Points from the study as a whole: Patients who responded completely had about the same baseline diversity as newly diagnosed patients.

V lost 9 bases and J lost 4, with 11 bases in between. The CDR3 runs 12 residues. Germline CDR1 MDHEN, CDR2 SYDVKM. This clone has a handful of counts. Its antigen is not known. The method was immunoSEQ multiplex PCR; TCRdb's version includes in-frame clones alone and lacks a portion of them. The table lists more than 40,000 clones, approximately 91% of them singletons. Following autologous stem cell transplantation, relapse occurred in every patient, and exposure to brentuximab vedotin varied. The sequence was collected from a human donor with classical Hodgkin lymphoma. Here the sequenced sample was peripheral blood mononuclear cells (PBMCs), taken at baseline. The rearrangement joins TRBV28 to TRBJ2-3, with D perhaps matching TRBD2 (6 bases). The CDR3 DNA follows: TGTGCCAGTGGGACTGGGCCAGATACGCAGTATTTT. It is translated as CASGTGPDTQYF.